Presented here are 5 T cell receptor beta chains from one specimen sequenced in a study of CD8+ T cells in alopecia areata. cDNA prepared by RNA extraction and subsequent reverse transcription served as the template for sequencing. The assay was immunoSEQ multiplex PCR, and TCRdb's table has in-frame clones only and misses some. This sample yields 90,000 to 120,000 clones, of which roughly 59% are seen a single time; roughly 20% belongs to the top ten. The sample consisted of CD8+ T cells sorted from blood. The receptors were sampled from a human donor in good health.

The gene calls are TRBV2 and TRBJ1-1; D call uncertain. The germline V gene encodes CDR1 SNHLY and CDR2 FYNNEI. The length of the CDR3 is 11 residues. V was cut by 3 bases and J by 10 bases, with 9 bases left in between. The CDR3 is CASSDFSRAFF. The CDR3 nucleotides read TGTGCCAGCAGTGATTTTTCCAGAGCTTTCTTT.

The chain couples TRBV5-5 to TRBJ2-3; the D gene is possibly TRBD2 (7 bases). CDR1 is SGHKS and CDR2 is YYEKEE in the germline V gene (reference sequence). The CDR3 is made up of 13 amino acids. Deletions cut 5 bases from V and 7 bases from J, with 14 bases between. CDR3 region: CASRLEGGYTQYF. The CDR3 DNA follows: TGTGCCAGCAGGCTAGAGGGGGGGTATACGCAGTATTTT. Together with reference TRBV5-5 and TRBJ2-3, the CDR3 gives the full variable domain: DAGVTQSPTHLIKTRGQQVTLRCSPISGHKSVSWYQQVLGQGPQFIFQYYEKEERGRGNFPDRFSARQFPNYSSELNVNALLLGDSALYLCASRLEGGYTQYFGPGTRLTVL.

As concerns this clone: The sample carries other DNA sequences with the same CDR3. The CDR3 DNA reads TGTGCCAGCAGCTTGGGAAGGGACTATGGCTACACCTTC. This sequence encodes CASSLGRDYGYTF. The chain is built from TRBV5-6 and TRBJ1-2, with no clear D. The germline CDR1 and CDR2 sequences are SGHDT and YYEEEE. V was trimmed by 0 bases and J by 3 bases, leaving 6 bases between them. The CDR3 is 13 residues long.

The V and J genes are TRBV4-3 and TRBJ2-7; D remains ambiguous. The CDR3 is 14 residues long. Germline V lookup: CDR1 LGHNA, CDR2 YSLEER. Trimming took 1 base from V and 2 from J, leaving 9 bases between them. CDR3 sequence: CASSQGMAAYEQYF. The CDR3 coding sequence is TGCGCCAGCAGCCAAGGAATGGCCGCCTACGAGCAGTACTTC.

Written as DNA, the CDR3 is TGCAGTGCTAGTACCGGCGCTGAAGCTTTCTTT. Translated, it gives CSASTGAEAFF. The V and J genes are TRBV20-1 and TRBJ1-1; D not certain. Per germline, CDR1 DFQATT and CDR2 SNEGSKA (reference sequence). The CDR3 has 11 amino acids. V gave up 3 bases and J gave up 6 bases, with 8 bases separating them.